This T cell receptor (beta chain) was documented in a study of T cell responses to AZD1222 COVID-19 vaccine (TCRdb year 2021). About the study as a whole: TCR sequencing was performed for about 240 trial participants, of whom about 200 were given two doses of AZD1222 and around 25 were given two doses of MenACWY control vaccine. Trial participants were enrolled by age into subgroups of 18-55, 56-69 and 70-plus years, and around 150, 28 and 57 TCR-sequenced participants, respectively, were included in these subgroups. General conclusions and limits of the study: No day 14 peak-response samples were available, so repertoires were characterized only after the peak T cell response. Conclusions about previously exposed vaccinees are limited because only six or seven AZD1222 recipients were SARS-CoV-2 seropositive at baseline. After two AZD1222 doses, spike-specific TCR breadth and depth were significantly higher than at day 0 and than in MenACWY recipients. Reportedly, close to half of the unique spike-specific TCRs recognized epitopes lying outside the regions that are mutated in the B.1.351 and B.1.1.7 variants. Vaccine-associated CD4 TCRs spanned the whole spike protein, with dominant responses in regions 160-218 and 743-854. The 56-69-year group was small, and its depth increase did not reach significance, likely because of low power. Participants were mostly white British, with more females than males. The authors suggested clonal diversity may have been underestimated.

Taken with the paper, the label for time point translates to: baseline before first vaccination. The treatment or condition label corresponds to: meningococcal conjugate vaccine given as trial control. The vaccinee samples were drawn from two UK trials, COV001 and COV002, one of which was a single-blind randomized controlled phase 2/3 trial testing AZD1222 (ChAdOx1 nCoV-19) in healthy adults. For TCRbeta chain sequencing, PBMC samples were collected from trial participants at day 0 and at day 28 after the second dose. From cysteine to phenylalanine, the CDR3 is 14 amino acids long. Kept here is only the CDR3 DNA, which spans 42 bases and is read in frame from base 1. V is shortened by 2 bases, J by 4 bases, and the region joining them spans 11 bases. The germline V gene sets CDR1 to MDHEN and CDR2 to SYDVKM. As for this clone: Its antigen target is currently unknown. No clone much larger than this one lies a single base away; base qualities are absent.

The CDR3 regions of human TCRbeta chains were subjected to immunosequencing. The authors' pipeline ran thus. TCRs in the repertoires were compared against a reference library of SARS-CoV-2-specific TCRs that had been generated with the MIRA antigen-specificity platform. Breadth was defined as the fraction of unique TCRs that were SARS-CoV-2-associated. Depth was defined as the fraction of total T cells that were SARS-CoV-2-associated. Using the MIRA data, each spike-specific TCR was mapped to the spike region that the TCR reacts to and placed in a CD4 or CD8 class. Log10-transformed breadth and depth values were compared by one-way ANOVA with Sidak's multiple comparisons tests. Entries here come from immuneACCESS through TCRdb and include only in-frame sequences with V and J called. Some clones fail to appear in such tables; in the studies checked, an unresolved V gene covers under half of the shortfall, and the cause of the remainder is unknown. For V, J and clone size, that table is used; D and trimming come from the DNA. A total of around 150,000 clones appear in this sample, 90% to 95% of them only once. The top ten clonotypes cover about 4% of the sample.

This sequence was found in an adult in good health. The rearrangement joined TRBV28 to TRBJ1-2, with the D gene not clear enough to name. The sequenced sample was peripheral blood, obtained on day 0 of MenACWY control vaccination. The sequenced DNA: TGTGCCAGCAGTTTAGGAGGAATCAGCTATGGCTACACCTTC. This is translated as CASSLGGISYGYTF.